These 15 T cell receptor beta chains were sequenced from one sample in a study of shared clonotypes between healthy human individuals. Profiled with immunoSEQ multiplex PCR; TCRdb holds only in-frame clones, not every one. The sample lists about 590,000 clones, around 95% occurring once. The naive CD8 subset, CD45RO-negative cells positively selected for CCR7, excluded terminally differentiated effector memory CD45RA+ cells. The specimen was naive CD8+ T cells sorted from blood. All receptors derive from a woman between 25 and 40 years old in good health.

The chain couples TRBV10-1 to TRBJ2-2, with a possible D match to TRBD1 (6 bases). V lost 2 bases to trimming and J lost 0 bases, with 7 bases between them. Germline V gives CDR1 WNHNN, CDR2 SYGVQD (reference sequence). The CDR3 sequence is 15 residues long. The CDR3 loop is CASSETGSNTGELFF. The CDR3 coding sequence is TGCGCCAGCAGTGAGACAGGGTCGAACACCGGGGAGCTGTTTTTT.

The chain uses TRBV27 and TRBJ2-1; 7 bases align to TRBD2. J lost 5 bases, V lost 4 bases, and 2 bases had no gene match. The CDR3 contains 13 residues. CDR1 MNHEY and CDR2 SMNVEV come from the germline V gene (reference sequence). The CDR3 loop reads CASSWGLHNEQFF. The CDR3 region has the DNA TGTGCCAGCAGTTGGGGACTACACAATGAGCAGTTCTTC.

J is TRBJ1-5 and V is TRBV7-6; D not certain. CDR1 and CDR2 from the germline V gene are SGHVS and FNYEAQ. V lost 0 bases, J lost 7 bases, and 4 bases lay in between. This CDR3 comprises 12 residues. The CDR3 DNA sequence: TGTGCCAGCAGCTTAGCAGGGCAGCCCCAGCATTTT. Its translation: CASSLAGQPQHF.

This sequence joins TRBV5-4 and TRBJ1-1; 8 nucleotides agree with TRBD1. V was pared by 2 bases and J by 3 bases, with 6 bases of the junction left unmatched. The germline V gene has CDR1 SGHNT and CDR2 YYREEE (reference sequence). This CDR3 has 15 amino acids. CDR3 protein: CASSLRTGGDTEAFF. In DNA, the CDR3 is TGTGCCAGCAGCTTACGAACAGGGGGTGACACTGAAGCTTTCTTT.

The chain uses TRBV7-9 and TRBJ2-1; tentatively, D is TRBD2 (6 bases). Germline loops: CDR1 SEHNR, CDR2 FQNEAQ (reference sequence). There are 14 residues in the CDR3. The V and J ends lost 1 base and 5 bases respectively, with 9 bases between them. The DNA of the CDR3 is TGTGCCAGCAGCTTAGGGCTAGCGAACAATGAGCAGTTCTTC. Amino acids: CASSLGLANNEQFF.

The chain joins TRBV5-1 to TRBJ2-5, with D possibly being TRBD1 (5 bases). V was trimmed by 4 bases and J by 1 base, leaving 11 bases between them. There are 14 residues in the CDR3. Germline-derived CDR1 and CDR2 are SGHRS and YFSETQ. As DNA, the CDR3 is TGCGCCAGCAGCCCAAGGGGCCCCCAAGAGACCCAGTACTTC. Protein product: CASSPRGPQETQYF.

The DNA for the CDR3 is TGTGCCAGCAGTTCCACTAGCGGGAGAGATACGCAGTATTTT. Its protein product is CASSSTSGRDTQYF. J is TRBJ2-3 and V is TRBV27, with TRBD2 identical over 11 bases. CDR1 is MNHEY and CDR2 is SMNVEV in the germline V gene (reference sequence). With 4 bases clipped from V and 5 bases from J, the junction kept 2 bases outside the gene matches. The CDR3 length is 14 residues.

The rearrangement links TRBV27 to TRBJ2-3, with 11 bases matching TRBD2. J was trimmed by 3 bases and V by 6 bases; bases with no gene match: 2. The germline CDR1 and CDR2 sequences are MNHEY and SMNVEV (reference sequence). The CDR3 has 14 residues. CDR3 loop: CASRTSGKTDTQYF. CDR3 nucleotides: TGTGCCAGCAGGACTAGCGGGAAAACAGATACGCAGTATTTT.

CDR3 bases: TGTGCCAGCAGCTTTCTGGGAGAGACCCAGTACTTC. This gives the protein CASSFLGETQYF. J is TRBJ2-5 and V is TRBV7-9; no definite D call. The length of the CDR3 is 12 residues. Trimming removed 3 bases at V and 4 bases at J, with 6 bases between. CDR1 and CDR2 (germline): SEHNR, FQNEAQ (reference sequence).

The chain links TRBV5-6 to TRBJ2-3; a possible D gene is TRBD2 (6 bases). This CDR3 spans 15 amino acids. Germline V gene sequence: CDR1 SGHDT, CDR2 YYEEEE. Deletions cut 0 bases from V and 3 bases from J, with 11 bases between. The CDR3 DNA follows: TGTGCCAGCAGCTTGGCGGGAGTGGAGACAGATACGCAGTATTTT. This gives the protein CASSLAGVETDTQYF.

This clone was picked up one time. The chain employs TRBV27 and TRBJ2-7, with D possibly matching TRBD1 (6 bases). The V end was cut by 6 bases, the J end by 6 bases, with 12 bases between. The germline CDR1 and CDR2 sequences are MNHEY and SMNVEV (reference sequence). CDR3 length: 12 amino acids. The CDR3 region has the DNA TGTGCCAGCAGCCATACAGGGAGCGAGCAGTACTTC. It encodes CASSHTGSEQYF.

The V call is TRBV6-1, the J call TRBJ2-7; 9 bases agree with TRBD2. The CDR3 sequence is 15 residues long. CDR1 MNHNS and CDR2 SASEGT come from the germline V gene. V lost 7 bases and J lost 4; bases outside the gene matches: 11. The CDR3 loop is CASKIAGVGGYEQYF. As DNA, the CDR3 is TGTGCCAGCAAGATAGCGGGAGTAGGGGGGTACGAGCAGTACTTC.

The rearrangement links TRBV28 to TRBJ2-7, with TRBD2 matching 11 bases. The CDR3 has 16 residues. Trimming took 6 bases from V and 4 from J; bases not matched to a gene: 11. The V gene's germline CDR1 is MDHEN and CDR2 SYDVKM. The CDR3 sequence is CASRLPGTSGNYEQYF. For the CDR3, the DNA is TGTGCCAGCAGACTTCCCGGGACTAGCGGAAATTACGAGCAGTACTTC.

This clone occurred once. The rearrangement joins TRBV4-2 to TRBJ2-7; 7 bases are a match to TRBD1. Trimming took 0 bases from V and 2 from J; bases not matched to a gene: 4. Germline V gives CDR1 LGHNA, CDR2 YNFKEQ. CDR3 length: 15 amino acids. CDR3 region: CASSQETGHPYEQYF. CDR3 DNA sequence: TGTGCCAGCAGCCAAGAGACAGGGCACCCCTACGAGCAGTACTTC.

This chain uses TRBV2 with TRBJ1-5, with D perhaps TRBD1 (5 bases). CDR3 length: 17 residues. V was trimmed by 3 bases and J by 10 bases, leaving 25 bases between them. CDR1 and CDR2 (germline): SNHLY, FYNNEI. The DNA for the CDR3 is TGTGCCAGCAGTGACGACGGGACTTCATTTGGAGGAGGACCCCAGCATTTT. Protein product: CASSDDGTSFGGGPQHF.